The text below deals with one T cell receptor beta chain. The antigen remains undetermined. The sample belongs to a study of radiotherapy plus CTLA-4 blockade in lung cancer. Study information: Among all patients, about 19% showed objective responses, while roughly 28% had disease control.

Broader study findings: Clones of tumor-derived TCRs expanded in blood after radiotherapy plus ipilimumab. Reports state that early shifts in blood T cell clones, with interferon-beta, best predicted response.

Data came from immunoSEQ multiplex PCR; TCRdb stores just in-frame clones and leaves some out. This table has some 73,000 clones, over 70% appearing once. This CDR3 spans 19 amino acids. This receptor was obtained from a human donor with non-small cell lung cancer whose response to radiotherapy plus ipilimumab could not be evaluated. Some clones in this sample may be carry-over from other donors' samples. The J gene is TRBJ2-1, the V gene TRBV12-1; the D call TRBD1 from the table was never checked on the DNA. TRBV12-1 represents a pseudogene. This material consisted of peripheral blood, taken from a patient treated with radiotherapy plus ipilimumab. CDR3 sequence: CASSLGPGTGLFTYNEQFF. CDR3 coding DNA: TGTGCCAGCAGTTTGGGCCCTGGGACAGGGCTTTTTACCTACAATGAGCAGTTCTTC.